This TCR beta chain was documented in a study of T-cell memory formation after mild COVID-19 (dated by TCRdb to about 2021). Regarding the study in general: TCR sequence clusters from the two donors were found to be largely donor specific. Two young, previously healthy adult volunteers, one female and one male, were included in the cohort. In two donors, T-cell clones that expanded and contracted after mild COVID-19 were followed by sequencing TCRalpha and TCRbeta repertoires longitudinally.

Ficoll-Paque density gradient centrifugation was used to isolate PBMCs. Sequencer: Illumina NovaSeq 6000. TCRalpha and TCRbeta cDNA libraries were built by 5'RACE with constant-segment primers, adding sample barcodes and unique molecular identifiers. Trizol reagent was used to extract RNA from every sample. The libraries were amplified in two PCR steps, and the second step added a second sample barcode and Illumina TruSeq adapters. The libraries were sequenced on an Illumina NovaSeq using 2 x 150 bp paired-end reads. In the original analysis: Demultiplexing of reads and collapsing into UMI-guided consensus sequences were performed with migec v1.2.7. Using mixcr v2.1.11, the UMI consensuses were aligned to TRA and TRB V and J templates and assembled into clonotypes. Expanded or contracted clonotypes were those called significant by both edgeR and NoisET, with noise models trained on biological replicates. For edgeR calls, the thresholds were a false discovery rate-adjusted p below 0.01 and a log2 fold-change of 1. As an exploratory analysis of dynamics, PCA with hierarchical clustering was applied to max-normalized trajectories of the 1000 most abundant clonotypes. Separately sequenced CD4+ and CD8+ repertoires were used to assign the CD4 or CD8 phenotype of responding clones. Using fastp at Q25 and MiXCR, TCRdb reprocessed the public reads and kept productive beta chains. Each CDR3 protein gets just one entry, which takes the most common genes and DNA from the rows behind it. The V and J calls come from TCRdb's annotation, not from the publication. The sample table records over 120,000 distinct CDR3 sequences; around 21% of these occur just once. Approximately 2.3% of the sample goes to the ten largest clones.

The paper as a whole reports these results and caveats: SARS-CoV-2 specificity was not confirmed for the second-wave clones peaking on day 37. Only two mild cases were covered by the study, and larger cohorts that include severe cases with pre-infection samples were considered necessary. Contracting CD4+ clones appeared mostly in the CM and EM memory subsets, whereas CD8+ clones were enriched in EMRA. Clones contracting from day 15 to 85 had balanced CD4/CD8 phenotypes, while a second wave expanding from day 15 to 37 was biased towards CD4+. Some responding clones were detected in pre-infection memory, suggesting pre-existing cross-reactive memory T cells joined the SARS-CoV-2 response.

To note about this clonotype: Its recognized antigen is unknown. No base qualities exist here, and no much larger clone lies one base off it.

This TCR was sampled from an adult woman who had mild COVID-19 (a few samples of this study predate the infection). The sample titles of this study are shuffled in the database, so cell type and time point are left out; the donor was told from shared clones. Input material: PBMCs or a T cell subset sorted from them (not recorded which).

The DNA is TGTGCCAGCAGTTTAAAATTGGCGGATCCGAATACGCAGTATTTT. This sequence encodes CASSLKLADPNTQYF. The rearranged segments are TRBV12-3 or TRBV12-4 and TRBJ2-3; the D gene lacks a confident call. V sheds 2 bases and J sheds 7 bases, leaving 16 bases between their ends. Taken from cysteine to phenylalanine, the CDR3 has 15 residues. Only the CDR3 portion is preserved as DNA: 45 bases, with reading frame beginning at the first base.